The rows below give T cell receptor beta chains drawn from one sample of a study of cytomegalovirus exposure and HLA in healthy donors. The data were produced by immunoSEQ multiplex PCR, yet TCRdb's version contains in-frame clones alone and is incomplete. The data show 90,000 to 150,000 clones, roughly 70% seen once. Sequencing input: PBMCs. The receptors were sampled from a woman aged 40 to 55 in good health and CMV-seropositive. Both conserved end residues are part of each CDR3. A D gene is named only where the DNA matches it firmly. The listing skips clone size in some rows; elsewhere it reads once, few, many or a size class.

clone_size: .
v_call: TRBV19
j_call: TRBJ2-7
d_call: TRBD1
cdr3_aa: CASSIDRVYSEQYF
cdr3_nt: TGTGCCAGTAGTATTGACAGGGTCTATTCCGAGCAGTACTTC

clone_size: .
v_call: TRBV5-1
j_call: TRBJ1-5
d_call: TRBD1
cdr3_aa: CASSPWTGNRQPQHF
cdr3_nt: TGCGCCAGCAGCCCGTGGACAGGGAACCGTCAGCCCCAGCATTTT

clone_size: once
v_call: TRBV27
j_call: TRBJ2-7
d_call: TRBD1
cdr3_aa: CASSLLTRGTYYEQYF
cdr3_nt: TGTGCCAGCAGTTTACTCACCAGGGGGACCTACTACGAGCAGTACTTC

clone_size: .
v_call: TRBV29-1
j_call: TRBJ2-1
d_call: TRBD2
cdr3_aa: CSVEGGNSYNEQFF
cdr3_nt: TGCAGCGTTGAGGGGGGGAACTCCTACAATGAGCAGTTCTTC

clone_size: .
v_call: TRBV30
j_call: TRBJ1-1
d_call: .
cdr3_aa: CAWITGTEAFF
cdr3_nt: TGTGCCTGGATAACGGGAACTGAAGCTTTCTTT

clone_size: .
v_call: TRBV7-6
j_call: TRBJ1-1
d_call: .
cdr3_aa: CASSLARMGGNTEAFF
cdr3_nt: TGTGCCAGCAGCTTAGCCCGTATGGGAGGGAACACTGAAGCTTTCTTT

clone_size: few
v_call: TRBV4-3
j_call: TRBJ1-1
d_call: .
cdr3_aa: CASSSSFTGTEAFF
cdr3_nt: TGCGCCAGCAGCTCAAGCTTTACCGGCACTGAAGCTTTCTTT

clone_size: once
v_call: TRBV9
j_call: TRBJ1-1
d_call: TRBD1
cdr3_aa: CASSVGPTGANTEAFF
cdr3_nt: TGTGCCAGCAGCGTAGGCCCCACAGGGGCGAACACTGAAGCTTTCTTT

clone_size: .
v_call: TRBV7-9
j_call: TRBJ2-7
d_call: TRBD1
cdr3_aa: CASSLSGQEYEQYF
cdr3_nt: TGTGCCAGCAGCTTATCGGGACAGGAATACGAGCAGTACTTC

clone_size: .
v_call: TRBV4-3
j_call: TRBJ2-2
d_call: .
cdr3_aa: CASSQSPEGTTGELFF
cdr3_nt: TGCGCCAGCAGCCAAAGTCCGGAGGGCACCACCGGGGAGCTGTTTTTT

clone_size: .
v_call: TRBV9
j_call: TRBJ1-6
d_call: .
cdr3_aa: CASSVFEEYNSPLHF
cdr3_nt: TGTGCCAGCAGCGTATTTGAGGAGTATAATTCACCCCTCCACTTT

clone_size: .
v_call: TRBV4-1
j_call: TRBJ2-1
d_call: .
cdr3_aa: CASSQGGGGGNEQFF
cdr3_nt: TGCGCCAGCAGCCAAGGAGGAGGGGGGGGAAATGAGCAGTTCTTC

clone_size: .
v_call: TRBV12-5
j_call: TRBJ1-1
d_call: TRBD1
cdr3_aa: CASGLYPRTGGDEAFF
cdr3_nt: TGTGCTAGTGGTTTGTATCCACGGACAGGGGGAGATGAAGCTTTCTTT

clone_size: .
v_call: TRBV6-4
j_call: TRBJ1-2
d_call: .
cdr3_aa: CASSETGLYGYTF
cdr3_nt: TGTGCCAGCAGTGAAACAGGGCTCTATGGCTACACCTTC

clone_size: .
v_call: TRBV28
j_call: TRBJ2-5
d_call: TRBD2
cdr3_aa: CASSLAGLALPGYF
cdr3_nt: TGTGCCAGCAGTTTAGCGGGACTAGCCCTACCTGGGTACTTC

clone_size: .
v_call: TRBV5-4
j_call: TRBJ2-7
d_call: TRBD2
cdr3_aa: CASSLGLANPTEQYF
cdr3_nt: TGTGCCAGCAGCTTGGGACTAGCTAACCCTACGGAGCAGTACTTC

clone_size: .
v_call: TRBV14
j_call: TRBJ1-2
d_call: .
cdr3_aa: CASSQYVGGGAIYGYTF
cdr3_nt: TGTGCCAGCAGCCAATACGTCGGAGGGGGGGCCATCTATGGCTACACCTTC

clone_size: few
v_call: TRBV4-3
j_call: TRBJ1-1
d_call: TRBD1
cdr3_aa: CATRGAMNTEAFF
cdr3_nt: TGCGCCACCAGGGGGGCCATGAACACTGAAGCTTTCTTT

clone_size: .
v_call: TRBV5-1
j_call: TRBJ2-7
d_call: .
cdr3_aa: CASSLDPALSYEQYF
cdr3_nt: TGCGCCAGCAGCTTGGATCCAGCGCTCTCCTACGAGCAGTACTTC

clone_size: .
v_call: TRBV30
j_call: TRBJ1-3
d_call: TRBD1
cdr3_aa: CAWSAGQGNTIYF
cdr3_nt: TGTGCCTGGAGTGCCGGACAGGGGAACACCATATATTTT

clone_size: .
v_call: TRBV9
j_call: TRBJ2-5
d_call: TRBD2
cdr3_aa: CASSVAGAGGETQYF
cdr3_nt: TGTGCCAGCAGCGTAGCTGGAGCGGGGGGTGAGACCCAGTACTTC

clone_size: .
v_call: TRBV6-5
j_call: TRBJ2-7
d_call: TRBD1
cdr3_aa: CASIDTGASYEQYF
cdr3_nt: TGTGCCAGCATAGATACAGGGGCCTCCTACGAGCAGTACTTC

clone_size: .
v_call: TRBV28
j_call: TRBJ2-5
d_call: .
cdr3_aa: CASSSQSANQGETQYF
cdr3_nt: TGTGCCAGCTCCTCACAAAGTGCCAACCAGGGAGAGACCCAGTACTTC

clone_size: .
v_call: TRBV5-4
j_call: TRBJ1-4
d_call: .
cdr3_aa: CASSSAGYDEKLFF
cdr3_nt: TGTGCCAGCAGCTCCGCAGGGTATGATGAAAAACTGTTTTTT

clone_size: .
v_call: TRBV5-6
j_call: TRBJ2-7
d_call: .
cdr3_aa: CASSGLLNYEQYF
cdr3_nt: TGTGCCAGCAGCGGCCTACTAAACTACGAGCAGTACTTC

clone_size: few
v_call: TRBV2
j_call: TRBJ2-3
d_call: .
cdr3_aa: CASSEVQGIRYF
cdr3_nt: TGTGCCAGCAGTGAGGTTCAGGGGATCAGGTATTTT

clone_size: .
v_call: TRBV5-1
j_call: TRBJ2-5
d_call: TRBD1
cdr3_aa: CASSGSDRGQETQYF
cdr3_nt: TGCGCCAGCAGCGGCTCGGACAGGGGGCAAGAGACCCAGTACTTC

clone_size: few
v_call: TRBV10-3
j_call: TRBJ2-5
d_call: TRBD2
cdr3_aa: CAISEASGNRKETQYF
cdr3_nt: TGTGCCATCAGTGAGGCTAGCGGGAATCGCAAAGAGACCCAGTACTTC

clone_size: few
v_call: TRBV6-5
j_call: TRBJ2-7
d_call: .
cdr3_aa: CASSLGGGIYEQYF
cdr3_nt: TGTGCCAGCAGTTTAGGGGGGGGAATCTACGAGCAGTACTTC

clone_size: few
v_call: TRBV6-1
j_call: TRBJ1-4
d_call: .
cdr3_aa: CASSQGQNEKLFF
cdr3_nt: TGTGCCAGCAGTCAAGGACAGAATGAAAAACTGTTTTTT

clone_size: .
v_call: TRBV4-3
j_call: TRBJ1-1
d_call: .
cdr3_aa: CASSQAVKNTEAFF
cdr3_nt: TGCGCCAGCAGCCAAGCAGTAAAGAACACTGAAGCTTTCTTT